This entry describes one TCR beta chain. What it binds is not known. One end of the junction is discordant with germline, which a read error may explain. The record originates from a study of tumor-infiltrating lymphocytes in primary liver carcinoma. Each 20-30 mg portion of unsorted bulk tissue served as the source for co-extraction of RNA and DNA. At sampling, these chronic HBV carriers had received no treatment. From germline, CDR1 is SGHAT and CDR2 FQNNGV. The CDR3 sequence is 15 residues long. Making TCR beta cDNA involved approximately 520 ng total RNA and a constant-region primer. Slightly modified ARM-PCR, run as three nested multiplex PCR rounds, produced the TCR beta libraries. Researchers ran the first two PCR rounds for roughly 11 cycles each with TRBV1-TRBV30 forward primers and a C-beta reverse primer. TCRdb passed the multiplex PCR reads through MiXCR, listing each CDR3 protein once. The table shows over 45,000 distinct CDR3 sequences, with around 64% occurring only once.

Study-level results: Roughly 7.5-24% of top clones, and no more, occurred in all five tumor regions.

This TCR came from a man in his forties with primary liver carcinoma and hepatitis B virus infection. The specimen was liver tumor tissue from sampling region 5. The subset: tumor region T5, tumor centre. The rearrangement joins TRBV11-2 to TRBJ2-6, with a possible D match to TRBD1 (6 bases). CDR3 in DNA: TGTGCTAGCATCCAGGGGTTGTTTGGGGCCAACCTCCTGACTTTC. Amino acids: CASIQGLFGANLLTF.